This is a list of T cell receptor beta chains from one sample in a study of shared clonotypes between healthy human individuals. Using immunoSEQ multiplex PCR, the repertoire was profiled, and TCRdb retains in-frame clones only, with some absent. Seen here are about 980,000 clones, 76% observed once, and the top ten hold over 1.3%. The sample was memory CD4+ T cells sorted from blood. All receptors come from a man aged 18 to 29 in good health. Both conserved end residues are trimmed from each CDR3.

CDR3 length: 14
V gene: TRBV5-4
CDR3 protein: ASSLGGSGSGNTIY

CDR3 length: 13
V gene: TRBV7-8
CDR3 protein: ASSMGLAPIYEQY

CDR3 length: 13
V gene: TRBV5-1
CDR3 protein: ASSFSGGALDTQY

CDR3 length: 10
V gene: TRBV6-1
CDR3 protein: ASGRVNTEAF

CDR3 length: 13
V gene: TRBV28
CDR3 protein: ASSSPSGGSYEQY

CDR3 length: 11
V gene: TRBV30
CDR3 protein: AWSHGGAGTQY

CDR3 length: 10
V gene: TRBV10-2
CDR3 protein: ASSGHKSEQY

CDR3 length: 12
V gene: TRBV27
CDR3 protein: ASSLFRHTGELF

CDR3 length: 13
V gene: TRBV7-6
CDR3 protein: ASSLGGQGFEKLF

CDR3 length: 13
V gene: TRBV21-1
CDR3 protein: ASSKTYRVAYGYT

CDR3 length: 12
V gene: TRBV2
CDR3 protein: ASSVGREYYEQY

CDR3 length: 10
V gene: TRBV30
CDR3 protein: AWSPSATEAF

CDR3 length: 13
V gene: TRBV6-1
CDR3 protein: ASSVTGHGVETQY

CDR3 length: 12
V gene: TRBV7-2
CDR3 protein: ASSAGQSYSEQY

CDR3 length: 16
V gene: TRBV5-1
CDR3 protein: ASSRGGDWRPSTDTQY

CDR3 length: 12
V gene: TRBV6-5
CDR3 protein: ASSYLDRNSPLH

CDR3 length: 13
V gene: TRBV11-2
CDR3 protein: ASSDRDRATGELF

CDR3 length: 9
V gene: TRBV20-1
CDR3 protein: SARGYNEQF

CDR3 length: 15
V gene: TRBV7-2
CDR3 protein: ASSLAPLAGGQNIQY

CDR3 length: 11
V gene: TRBV7-2
CDR3 protein: ASSFTGNQPQH

CDR3 length: 13
V gene: TRBV15
CDR3 protein: ATSRDQVRDDTQY

CDR3 length: 13
V gene: TRBV5-6
CDR3 protein: ASSLYGGDGQPQH

CDR3 length: 14
V gene: TRBV19
CDR3 protein: ASSIRGDRANSPLH

CDR3 length: 13
V gene: TRBV27
CDR3 protein: ASSRSQPTNEKLF

CDR3 length: 11
V gene: TRBV6-1
CDR3 protein: ASLAPGQETQY

CDR3 length: 12
V gene: TRBV5-6
CDR3 protein: ASSLGRDAYGYT

CDR3 length: 10
V gene: TRBV7-2
CDR3 protein: ASSLWGQPQH

CDR3 length: 14
V gene: TRBV10-3
CDR3 protein: AISESWPLGGNTIY

CDR3 length: 10
V gene: TRBV30
CDR3 protein: AWSVGGGEQY

CDR3 length: 16
V gene: TRBV4-3
CDR3 protein: ASSQVFSGTGSYNEQF

CDR3 length: 15
V gene: TRBV30
CDR3 protein: AWTNTGGVTGANVLT

CDR3 length: 12
V gene: TRBV5-1
CDR3 protein: ASMGGQIPDTQY

CDR3 length: 9
V gene: TRBV15
CDR3 protein: ATRTGETQY

CDR3 length: 12
V gene: TRBV2
CDR3 protein: ASRRSGLTYEQY

CDR3 length: 13
V gene: TRBV6-5
CDR3 protein: ASRPAPPRGNEQF

CDR3 length: 14
V gene: TRBV2
CDR3 protein: ASSDPLAGRDYEQY

CDR3 length: 16
V gene: TRBV7-9
CDR3 protein: ASSLVAGLAGDLNEQF

CDR3 length: 9
V gene: TRBV2
CDR3 protein: ASSGVIEQY

CDR3 length: 12
V gene: TRBV10-3
CDR3 protein: AISETLANYGYT

CDR3 length: 12
V gene: TRBV7-2
CDR3 protein: ASSISPVTDTQY

CDR3 length: 13
V gene: TRBV28
CDR3 protein: ASSFQDRVAETQY

CDR3 length: 15
V gene: TRBV28
CDR3 protein: ASSLYTGTDSGNTIY

CDR3 length: 14
V gene: TRBV14
CDR3 protein: ASSQDWTGPLNGYT

CDR3 length: 11
V gene: TRBV6-5
CDR3 protein: ASSPDTHYGYT

CDR3 length: 11
V gene: TRBV19
CDR3 protein: ASSDSGGETQY

CDR3 length: 13
V gene: TRBV11-2
CDR3 protein: ASSETTRTTYEQY

CDR3 length: 13
V gene: TRBV5-1
CDR3 protein: ASSPTEGFSEKLF

CDR3 length: 9
V gene: TRBV7-2
CDR3 protein: ASSQLNEQF

CDR3 length: 14
V gene: TRBV30
CDR3 protein: AWSVGGGPGLYGYT

CDR3 length: 15
V gene: TRBV9
CDR3 protein: ASSVRLGTKNTGELF

CDR3 length: 14
V gene: TRBV7-9
CDR3 protein: ASSPRDREDSYGYT

CDR3 length: 13
V gene: TRBV6-6
CDR3 protein: ASSYPQGANYGYT

CDR3 length: 11
V gene: TRBV6-5
CDR3 protein: ASTSEGRGTQY